A selection of T cell receptor beta chains follows, all from one sample in a study of T cells in Graves' hyperthyroidism and ophthalmopathy. TCRdb re-called the multiplex PCR reads with MiXCR, one entry per CDR3 protein. The table lists some 400,000 distinct CDR3 sequences, about a fifth of them singletons, with about 4% in the top ten. Input material: blood. All receptors derive from a woman between 18 and 29 years old with Graves' hyperthyroidism. Both conserved end residues are part of each CDR3. D genes are given only for firm matches. Some rows have no size entry. The others give once, few or many, or a class for an expanded clone.

CDR3nt: TGTGCTAGCAGCTTAGGGGAACAGAGGACCCAGTACTTC
CDR3aa: CASSLGEQRTQYF
d_gene: -
v_gene: TRBV7-7
j_gene: TRBJ2-5
abundance: many

CDR3nt: TGTGCCAGCAGTTACTCGGGGAATCCACCCCTCCACTTT
CDR3aa: CASSYSGNPPLHF
d_gene: -
v_gene: TRBV6-5
j_gene: TRBJ1-6
abundance: many

CDR3nt: TGTGCCAGCATTAAACAGGGTATCCAAGAGACCCAGTACTTC
CDR3aa: CASIKQGIQETQYF
d_gene: -
v_gene: TRBV6-5
j_gene: TRBJ2-5
abundance: many

CDR3nt: TGTGCCAGCGGCGACAGGGTCGAGCAGTACTTC
CDR3aa: CASGDRVEQYF
d_gene: TRBD1
v_gene: TRBV2
j_gene: TRBJ2-7
abundance: many

CDR3nt: TGTGCCAGCAGTCGACTAGCGGGAACAAACACCGGGGAGCTGTTTTTT
CDR3aa: CASSRLAGTNTGELFF
d_gene: TRBD2
v_gene: TRBV11-2
j_gene: TRBJ2-2
abundance: -

CDR3nt: TGCAGTGTGTCAGAGGTCGACTACGAGCAGTACTTC
CDR3aa: CSVSEVDYEQYF
d_gene: -
v_gene: TRBV20-1
j_gene: TRBJ2-7
abundance: -

CDR3nt: TGTGCCAGCAGCTTAAATACAGGGGAGTACGGCACTGAAGCTTTCTTT
CDR3aa: CASSLNTGEYGTEAFF
d_gene: TRBD1
v_gene: TRBV7-6
j_gene: TRBJ1-1
abundance: many

CDR3nt: TGTGCCAGCAGCGAATGGACAGGGAGGGATAGAGCGGGTGAAGCTTTCTTT
CDR3aa: CASSEWTGRDRAGEAFF
d_gene: TRBD1
v_gene: TRBV2
j_gene: TRBJ1-1
abundance: many

CDR3nt: TGTGCCACCAGTGATCCCGGGCAAAACACTGAAGCTTTCTTT
CDR3aa: CATSDPGQNTEAFF
d_gene: -
v_gene: TRBV24-1
j_gene: TRBJ1-1
abundance: many

CDR3nt: TGTGCCAGCTCACCTTCCGGGACTAGCGGGGTGCACGGGGAGCTGTTTTTT
CDR3aa: CASSPSGTSGVHGELFF
d_gene: TRBD2
v_gene: TRBV18
j_gene: TRBJ2-2
abundance: few

CDR3nt: TGTGCCAGCAAAAGTTGGGGGAACACTGAAGCTTTCTTT
CDR3aa: CASKSWGNTEAFF
d_gene: -
v_gene: TRBV6-1
j_gene: TRBJ1-1
abundance: many

CDR3nt: TGTGCCAGCAGACACATCCGGGACAGCTCCTACGAGCAGTACTTC
CDR3aa: CASRHIRDSSYEQYF
d_gene: TRBD1
v_gene: TRBV7-2
j_gene: TRBJ2-7
abundance: many

CDR3nt: TGTGCCACCTACCTCGACAGGGAGTCGGACGAGCAGTACTTC
CDR3aa: CATYLDRESDEQYF
d_gene: TRBD1
v_gene: TRBV2
j_gene: TRBJ2-7
abundance: -

CDR3nt: TGTGCCAGCGGCGAAGTTCCGGGACCCCGGGGACCCCTCCACTTT
CDR3aa: CASGEVPGPRGPLHF
d_gene: -
v_gene: TRBV13
j_gene: TRBJ1-6
abundance: few

CDR3nt: TGTGCCAGCAGCACCGGACAGGGGGACAGCACCATATATTTT
CDR3aa: CASSTGQGDSTIYF
d_gene: TRBD1
v_gene: TRBV5-4
j_gene: TRBJ1-3
abundance: few

CDR3nt: TGTGCCAGCAGCCCCGACAGGGGGATCGAGCAGTACTTC
CDR3aa: CASSPDRGIEQYF
d_gene: TRBD1
v_gene: TRBV3-1
j_gene: TRBJ2-7
abundance: many

CDR3nt: TGTGCCAGCACCTTCGGAGAGAACACTGAAGCTTTCTTT
CDR3aa: CASTFGENTEAFF
d_gene: -
v_gene: TRBV9
j_gene: TRBJ1-1
abundance: -

CDR3nt: TGCAGTGCCGCCTCCGGACACCTGAACACTGAAGCTTTCTTT
CDR3aa: CSAASGHLNTEAFF
d_gene: -
v_gene: TRBV20-1
j_gene: TRBJ1-1
abundance: many

CDR3nt: TGCGCCAGCAGCTTACGAGGGACCCCCTACGAGCAGTACTTC
CDR3aa: CASSLRGTPYEQYF
d_gene: -
v_gene: TRBV5-1
j_gene: TRBJ2-7
abundance: once

CDR3nt: TGTGCCAGCAGTTACAGGGGGAGGGAGCCCCAGCATTTT
CDR3aa: CASSYRGREPQHF
d_gene: -
v_gene: TRBV6-5
j_gene: TRBJ1-5
abundance: many

CDR3nt: TGTGCCAGTAGAAAACAGGGGTCGGCCTACGAGCAGTACTTC
CDR3aa: CASRKQGSAYEQYF
d_gene: TRBD1
v_gene: TRBV19
j_gene: TRBJ2-7
abundance: -

CDR3nt: TGTGCCAGTATTCGACAGGGCTCCTATGGCTACACCTTC
CDR3aa: CASIRQGSYGYTF
d_gene: TRBD1
v_gene: TRBV19
j_gene: TRBJ1-2
abundance: many

CDR3nt: TGCGCCAGCAGCCAAGTCGGGGGGCCGAGATCTTTCTTT
CDR3aa: CASSQVGGPRSFF
d_gene: -
v_gene: TRBV4-1
j_gene: TRBJ1-1
abundance: many

CDR3nt: TGTGCCAGCAGTCGAGGACTCGTCTACACCTTC
CDR3aa: CASSRGLVYTF
d_gene: -
v_gene: TRBV12-3/TRBV12-4
j_gene: TRBJ1-2
abundance: many

CDR3nt: TGTGCCAGCAGTGGGGGGGTGGAGGGGTCCGAGCAGTACTTC
CDR3aa: CASSGGVEGSEQYF
d_gene: -
v_gene: TRBV6-1
j_gene: TRBJ2-7
abundance: many

CDR3nt: TGTGCCAGCAGTTTGAGGTCAAGGACGGGGTATGGCTACACCTTC
CDR3aa: CASSLRSRTGYGYTF
d_gene: -
v_gene: TRBV12-3/TRBV12-4
j_gene: TRBJ1-2
abundance: many

CDR3nt: TGTGCCAGCATCCAGCTCGGGGGAGTGGAGGAGACCCAGTACTTC
CDR3aa: CASIQLGGVEETQYF
d_gene: -
v_gene: TRBV5-5
j_gene: TRBJ2-5
abundance: many

CDR3nt: TGTGCCAGCAGTGAAGGTGAGGACTATGGCTACACCTTC
CDR3aa: CASSEGEDYGYTF
d_gene: -
v_gene: TRBV2
j_gene: TRBJ1-2
abundance: many

CDR3nt: TGTGCCAGTAGTTCCCTCGGGCAGGGGGCTGTCTATGGCTACACCTTC
CDR3aa: CASSSLGQGAVYGYTF
d_gene: TRBD1
v_gene: TRBV19
j_gene: TRBJ1-2
abundance: many

CDR3nt: TGCAGTGCTAGAGTTGGGGGCACTGAAGCTTTCTTT
CDR3aa: CSARVGGTEAFF
d_gene: -
v_gene: TRBV20-1
j_gene: TRBJ1-1
abundance: many

CDR3nt: TGTGCCAGCCGCAGGGCCGCCTCTGGAAACACCATATATTTT
CDR3aa: CASRRAASGNTIYF
d_gene: -
v_gene: TRBV19
j_gene: TRBJ1-3
abundance: many

CDR3nt: TGTGCCAGCACGGGGGCAGGGGGCGGCCACCAGCCCCAGCATTTT
CDR3aa: CASTGAGGGHQPQHF
d_gene: TRBD1
v_gene: TRBV2
j_gene: TRBJ1-5
abundance: -

CDR3nt: TGTGCCAGCAGCTTATTGGGACAGGGGGGAGAGCAGTACTTC
CDR3aa: CASSLLGQGGEQYF
d_gene: TRBD1
v_gene: TRBV7-9
j_gene: TRBJ2-7
abundance: few

CDR3nt: TGCAGTGCTAGGGACATGAATCAGCCCCAGCATTTT
CDR3aa: CSARDMNQPQHF
d_gene: -
v_gene: TRBV20-1
j_gene: TRBJ1-5
abundance: many

CDR3nt: TGTGCCTGGAGTACTGTGGGTGGGCAGCCCCAGCATTTT
CDR3aa: CAWSTVGGQPQHF
d_gene: -
v_gene: TRBV30
j_gene: TRBJ1-5
abundance: -

CDR3nt: TGTGCCAGCAGTTACTCGATTGCGGGGCTAGAGGGAAACGGCTACACCTTC
CDR3aa: CASSYSIAGLEGNGYTF
d_gene: -
v_gene: TRBV6-2/TRBV6-3
j_gene: TRBJ1-2
abundance: -

CDR3nt: TGTGCCAGCTCACGAAGCGGAAGGAACCCCTGGGAGACCCAGTACTTC
CDR3aa: CASSRSGRNPWETQYF
d_gene: -
v_gene: TRBV18
j_gene: TRBJ2-5
abundance: many

CDR3nt: TGTGCCAGCAGCTACGACTCGGGACAGATATCTGGAAACACCATATATTTT
CDR3aa: CASSYDSGQISGNTIYF
d_gene: TRBD1
v_gene: TRBV11-2
j_gene: TRBJ1-3
abundance: many

CDR3nt: TGCGCCAGCAGCTCTACAGGGGGCGCAGATTATGGCTACACCTTC
CDR3aa: CASSSTGGADYGYTF
d_gene: TRBD1
v_gene: TRBV5-1
j_gene: TRBJ1-2
abundance: many

CDR3nt: TGTGCCAGCAGCGAGCGGACGGCCCAAGAGACCCAGTACTTC
CDR3aa: CASSERTAQETQYF
d_gene: -
v_gene: TRBV2
j_gene: TRBJ2-5
abundance: many

CDR3nt: TGTGCCAGCAGTTCTTCCCCGGACGGAAACTATGGCTACACCTTC
CDR3aa: CASSSSPDGNYGYTF
d_gene: -
v_gene: TRBV27
j_gene: TRBJ1-2
abundance: -

CDR3nt: TGTGCCAGCAGTGACTGGACTAGCGGTTCCCAAGAGACCCAGTACTTC
CDR3aa: CASSDWTSGSQETQYF
d_gene: TRBD2
v_gene: TRBV2
j_gene: TRBJ2-5
abundance: many

CDR3nt: TGTGCCAGCAGTTTATCCTCAGGGAAGCCTGAAGCTTTCTTT
CDR3aa: CASSLSSGKPEAFF
d_gene: -
v_gene: TRBV27
j_gene: TRBJ1-1
abundance: many

CDR3nt: TGTGCCAGCGGCCCCGACGAGCAGTACTTC
CDR3aa: CASGPDEQYF
d_gene: -
v_gene: TRBV28
j_gene: TRBJ2-7
abundance: many

CDR3nt: TGTGCCAGCAGTTCGGAAAGGCTGAACACTGAAGCTTTCTTT
CDR3aa: CASSSERLNTEAFF
d_gene: -
v_gene: TRBV7-9
j_gene: TRBJ1-1
abundance: many

CDR3nt: TGCAGTGCTCAAACCAACCGCGACATCGCAAGTGCCAAAAACATTCAGTACTTC
CDR3aa: CSAQTNRDIASAKNIQYF
d_gene: -
v_gene: TRBV20-1
j_gene: TRBJ2-4
abundance: many

CDR3nt: TGTGCCAGCCAGACAGGGGGCCTTTCACCCCTCCACTTT
CDR3aa: CASQTGGLSPLHF
d_gene: TRBD1
v_gene: TRBV28
j_gene: TRBJ1-6
abundance: many

CDR3nt: TGCGCCAGCAGCCAAGACTGGCGGGGAGAGACCCAGTACTTC
CDR3aa: CASSQDWRGETQYF
d_gene: -
v_gene: TRBV4-1
j_gene: TRBJ2-5
abundance: -

CDR3nt: TGTGCCAGCAGCCTAAAAAGTCACATTCAGTACTTC
CDR3aa: CASSLKSHIQYF
d_gene: -
v_gene: TRBV28
j_gene: TRBJ2-4
abundance: many

CDR3nt: TGTGCCATCAGTGCCACCACAGGTTCGATCGGCTACACCTTC
CDR3aa: CAISATTGSIGYTF
d_gene: -
v_gene: TRBV10-3
j_gene: TRBJ1-2
abundance: many

CDR3nt: TGTGCCAGCAGTGAAAGGCAGTTGAACACCGGGGAGCTGTTTTTT
CDR3aa: CASSERQLNTGELFF
d_gene: -
v_gene: TRBV6-1
j_gene: TRBJ2-2
abundance: many

CDR3nt: TGCAGTGCCGAGGGAGAGTCGGTGGAGACCCAGTACTTC
CDR3aa: CSAEGESVETQYF
d_gene: -
v_gene: TRBV20-1
j_gene: TRBJ2-5
abundance: many

CDR3nt: TGTGCCAGCAGCCTGCAGGGTATGGGCACTGAAGCTTTCTTT
CDR3aa: CASSLQGMGTEAFF
d_gene: -
v_gene: TRBV7-9
j_gene: TRBJ1-1
abundance: many

CDR3nt: TGTGCCAGCAGCTTAGGCCGACAGGGACAAGAGACCCAGTACTTC
CDR3aa: CASSLGRQGQETQYF
d_gene: TRBD1
v_gene: TRBV7-2
j_gene: TRBJ2-5
abundance: -

CDR3nt: TGTGCCAGCAGTTCCCTCCCGACAAACCAAGAGACCCAGTACTTC
CDR3aa: CASSSLPTNQETQYF
d_gene: -
v_gene: TRBV28
j_gene: TRBJ2-5
abundance: many